Following are 23 T cell receptor beta chains from one sample sequenced in a study of shared clonotypes between healthy human individuals. Sequenced by immunoSEQ multiplex PCR; TCRdb stores in-frame clones only, minus some. The table has about a million clones, approximately 80% seen once. Sequencing input: memory CD4+ T cells sorted from blood. Documented subset: CD45RA-negative fraction. All receptors come from a man aged 18 to 29 in good health.

The V and J genes are TRBV5-1 and TRBJ1-1; D not certain. CDR1 and CDR2 from the germline V gene are SGHRS and YFSETQ. CDR3 length: 14 residues. With 4 bases removed from V and 1 base from J, the gap between germline ends came to 11 bases. The CDR3 DNA sequence: TGCGCCAGCAGCATCACAGCCAAGAACACTGAAGCTTTCTTT. This codes for CASSITAKNTEAFF.

This clone was picked up one time. The chain carries TRBV6-1 and TRBJ1-1; TRBD1 might be the D (6 bases). CDR3 length equals 14 residues. The germline V gene encodes CDR1 MNHNS and CDR2 SASEGT. Trimming took off 5 bases at V and 4 bases at J, with 14 bases between the two ends. Here the CDR3 reads CASSPQGLGTEAFF. CDR3 coding DNA: TGTGCCAGCAGTCCACAGGGTTTGGGCACTGAAGCTTTCTTT.

Only a few counts were recorded for this clone. This rearrangement joins TRBV7-9 to TRBJ1-3; D not certain. The CDR3 runs to 16 residues. Trimming removed 3 bases from V and 1 base from J, with 13 bases in between. Germline V lookup: CDR1 SEHNR, CDR2 FQNEAQ (reference sequence). CDR3 sequence reads: CASSFWGARSGNTIYF. The CDR3, as DNA: TGTGCCAGCAGCTTTTGGGGAGCGAGATCTGGAAACACCATATATTTT.

This sequence joins TRBV6-5 and TRBJ2-7, with D unclear. This CDR3 contains 12 residues. Trimming cost V 6 bases and J 7 bases, with 13 bases left between them. Per the germline V gene, CDR1 is MNHEY and CDR2 is SVGAGI. The CDR3 sequence: CASSPGPGEQYF. Here the CDR3 DNA reads TGTGCCAGCAGCCCCGGACCGGGTGAGCAGTACTTC.

The chain joins TRBV14 to TRBJ2-6; D call uncertain. Looked up from germline, CDR1 is SGHDN and CDR2 is FVKESK. The V and J ends lost 4 bases and 0 bases respectively, with 7 bases between them. The CDR3 loop spans 15 amino acids. This CDR3 reads CASSRMGSGANVLTF. CDR3 sequence (DNA): TGTGCCAGCAGCCGAATGGGCTCTGGGGCCAACGTCCTGACTTTC.

The rearrangement joins TRBV29-1 to TRBJ2-3, with 10 bases identical to TRBD2. Germline V CDR1 and CDR2: SQVTM, ANQGSEA. This CDR3 is built from 14 residues. V lost 3 bases, J lost 2 bases, and 2 bases stayed unmatched. Written as DNA, the CDR3 is TGCAGCGTTGAGACTAGCGGGCACACAGATACGCAGTATTTT. It encodes CSVETSGHTDTQYF.

This chain joins TRBV6-1 and TRBJ1-5; D call uncertain. The V gene's germline CDR1 is MNHNS and CDR2 SASEGT. The V gene lost 4 bases and the J gene lost 4 bases, with 8 bases spanning the gap. The CDR3 totals 13 residues. CDR3 protein: CASSVQVNQPQHF. The CDR3 region has the DNA TGTGCCAGCAGTGTCCAGGTTAATCAGCCCCAGCATTTT.

This sequence joins TRBV2 and TRBJ2-5; D gene uncertain. From germline, CDR1 is SNHLY and CDR2 FYNNEI. Deletions cut 6 bases from V and 0 bases from J, with 5 bases between. The CDR3 spans 12 residues. CDR3 DNA: TGTGCCAGCAGAGGAGACCAAGAGACCCAGTACTTC. Its protein product is CASRGDQETQYF. The complete variable domain, with remaining parts taken from reference TRBV2 and TRBJ2-5, reads EPEVTQTPSHQVTQMGQEVILRCVPISNHLYFYWYRQILGQKVEFLVSFYNNEISEKSEIFDDQFSVERPDGSNFTLKIRSTKLEDSAMYFCASRGDQETQYFGPGTRLLVL.

The chain links TRBV18 to TRBJ2-5; TRBD2 might be the D (6 bases). The CDR3 has 14 residues. Germline V gives CDR1 KGHSH, CDR2 LQKENI. V was trimmed by 0 bases and J by 2 bases, leaving 7 bases between them. Here the CDR3 DNA reads TGTGCCAGCTCACCACCGGGACTTCAAGAGACCCAGTACTTC. Translated, it gives CASSPPGLQETQYF.

This rearrangement joins TRBV2 to TRBJ2-3, with 8 positions matching TRBD1. Losses at the gene ends were 8 bases for V and 0 bases for J; bases not matched to a gene: 10. This CDR3 comprises 16 residues. From germline, CDR1 is SNHLY and CDR2 FYNNEI. The DNA of the CDR3 is TGTGCCAGCCGACTTCAGGGGGCCCCTAGCACAGATACGCAGTATTTT. As protein: CASRLQGAPSTDTQYF. The entire variable domain, with the rest obtained from reference TRBV2 and TRBJ2-3, is as follows: EPEVTQTPSHQVTQMGQEVILRCVPISNHLYFYWYRQILGQKVEFLVSFYNNEISEKSEIFDDQFSVERPDGSNFTLKIRSTKLEDSAMYFCASRLQGAPSTDTQYFGPGTRLTVL.

This clone was seen a handful of times. The rearrangement joins TRBV28 to TRBJ2-5; unclear D gene. The V end was cut by 2 bases, the J end by 6 bases, with 13 bases between. The length of the CDR3 is 14 residues. Germline V gives CDR1 MDHEN, CDR2 SYDVKM. CDR3 sequence: CASSLTVSRQTQYF. CDR3 in DNA: TGTGCCAGCAGTTTAACAGTCTCTCGGCAGACCCAGTACTTC.

V gene TRBV5-1 combines with J gene TRBJ2-7, with D possibly matching TRBD2 (6 bases). Germline loops: CDR1 SGHRS, CDR2 YFSETQ. Trimming took 0 bases from V and 6 from J, leaving 13 bases between them. The CDR3 totals 14 residues. The DNA of the CDR3 is TGCGCCAGCAGCTTGGGACCTGTCGGGGGCGAGCAGTACTTC. Amino acid sequence: CASSLGPVGGEQYF.

This clone was detected many times. This specimen includes other DNA sequences encoding the same CDR3. The chain has TRBV5-6 and TRBJ1-2; no clear D gene. This CDR3 comprises 13 residues. Germline CDR1 is SGHDT and CDR2 is YYEEEE. Trimming shortened V by 2 bases and J by 0 bases, and 5 bases separated the two germline ends. The CDR3 loop is CASSLPANYGYTF. As DNA, the CDR3 is TGTGCCAGCAGCTTACCGGCTAACTATGGCTACACCTTC. Filled out from reference TRBV5-6 and TRBJ1-2, the complete variable domain reads DAGVTQSPTHLIKTRGQQVTLRCSPKSGHDTVSWYQQALGQGPQFIFQYYEEEERQRGNFPDRFSGHQFPNYSSELNVNALLLGDSALYLCASSLPANYGYTFGSGTRLTVV.

This chain connects TRBV9 to TRBJ1-1, with D perhaps TRBD1 (6 bases). In germline, CDR1 is SGDLS, CDR2 YYNGEE. The CDR3 runs 14 residues. The V end was cut by 2 bases, the J end by 6 bases, with 14 bases between. The CDR3 nucleotides are TGTGCCAGCAGCGTGGGGGACACAAGCTCTGAAGCTTTCTTT. It is translated as CASSVGDTSSEAFF.

This sequence joins TRBV4-1 and TRBJ2-1, with a possible D match to TRBD1 (6 bases). Deletions cut 1 base from V and 4 bases from J, with 14 bases between. The CDR3 runs 16 residues. The germline V gene encodes CDR1 MGHRA and CDR2 YSYEKL. The CDR3 loop is CASSQGQDRAYNEQFF. CDR3 in DNA: TGCGCCAGCAGCCAAGGGCAGGACAGAGCATACAATGAGCAGTTCTTC.

This chain uses TRBV7-2 with TRBJ2-5; 10 bases agree with TRBD1. Germline-derived CDR1 and CDR2 are SGHTA and FQGNSA. The junction had 8 bases not matched to a gene; V was cut back by 2 bases and J by 5 bases. The CDR3 runs to 16 residues. CDR3 bases: TGTGCCAGCAGCTTACTGGACAGGGGGGTTTTGGAGACCCAGTACTTC. Translated: CASSLLDRGVLETQYF.

The chain links TRBV11-2 to TRBJ2-2; 7 bases are shared with TRBD2. The germline V gene encodes CDR1 SGHAT and CDR2 FQNNGV. CDR3 length equals 15 residues. V lost 4 bases, J lost 1 base, and 3 bases stayed unmatched. The CDR3 here is CASSSGGKNTGELFF. The CDR3 nucleotides read TGTGCCAGCAGCTCGGGGGGAAAGAACACCGGGGAGCTGTTTTTT.

A note on this clone: Distinct nucleotide sequences in the sample also encode this CDR3. The chain joins TRBV19 to TRBJ2-1; D perhaps matches TRBD2 (5 bases). Trimming removed 5 bases at V and 0 bases at J, with 5 bases between. The CDR3 totals 13 residues. Germline V gives CDR1 LNHDA, CDR2 SQIVND (reference sequence). CDR3 residues: CASSGSSYNEQFF. DNA of the CDR3: TGTGCCAGTAGTGGGAGCTCCTACAATGAGCAGTTCTTC. Full variable domain (remainder filled in from reference TRBV19 and TRBJ2-1): DGGITQSPKYLFRKEGQNVTLSCEQNLNHDAMYWYRQDPGQGLRLIYYSQIVNDFQKGDIAEGYSVSREKKESFPLTVTSAQKNPTAFYLCASSGSSYNEQFFGPGTRLTVL.

The chain couples TRBV5-6 to TRBJ2-1; 7 bases are a match to TRBD1. Germline CDR1 is SGHDT and CDR2 is YYEEEE. The CDR3 length is 17 residues. Trimming removed 0 bases from V and 9 bases from J; junction bases left unmatched: 15. The CDR3 DNA reads TGTGCCAGCAGCTTGGCCGGGAACAAGGGGGCCTACGGTGAGCAGTTCTTC. Translating gives CASSLAGNKGAYGEQFF.

The chain employs TRBV5-1 and TRBJ2-7; possibly TRBD1 or TRBD2 for D (5 bases each). Germline-derived CDR1 and CDR2 are SGHRS and YFSETQ. V lost 4 bases, J lost 5 bases, and 13 bases lay in between. The length of the CDR3 is 13 residues. The CDR3 sequence: CASSLEGLDEQYF. The CDR3 DNA follows: TGCGCCAGCAGCCTAGAGGGGCTCGACGAGCAGTACTTC.

The chain is built from TRBV20-1 and TRBJ1-4; D is ambiguous. V lost 5 bases to trimming and J lost 10 bases, with 8 bases between them. The CDR3 has 10 residues. Germline loops: CDR1 DFQATT, CDR2 SNEGSKA (reference sequence). DNA of the CDR3: TGCAGTGCTGTGGACGGAAAACTGTTTTTT. It yields the protein CSAVDGKLFF.

This clone occurred a few times. V gene TRBV9 combines with J gene TRBJ2-3; tentatively, D is TRBD2 (5 bases). The CDR3 contains 13 residues. Trimming shortened V by 0 bases and J by 4 bases, and 6 bases separated the two germline ends. From germline, CDR1 is SGDLS and CDR2 YYNGEE. The CDR3 spells CASSVAGSDTQYF. Written as DNA, the CDR3 is TGTGCCAGCAGCGTAGCGGGGTCAGATACGCAGTATTTT. Based on the CDR3 plus reference TRBV9 and TRBJ2-3, the full variable domain is DSGVTQTPKHLITATGQRVTLRCSPRSGDLSVYWYQQSLDQGLQFLIQYYNGEERAKGNILERFSAQQFPDLHSELNLSSLELGDSALYFCASSVAGSDTQYFGPGTRLTVL.

CDR3 nucleotide sequence: TGTGCCAGCAAGGGCACAGGATATACAGATACGCAGTATTTT. This encodes CASKGTGYTDTQYF. The rearrangement joins TRBV2 to TRBJ2-3; weak D call: TRBD1 (5 bases). Germline V gene sequence: CDR1 SNHLY, CDR2 FYNNEI. CDR3 length: 14 residues. The V gene lost 7 bases and the J gene lost 3 bases, with 14 bases spanning the gap.